The T cell receptor beta chain described here comes from a study of blood T cell repertoires in COVID-19. Overall study: Spain, Italy and the United States supplied samples that represented acute and convalescent COVID-19.

CDR3 length equals 15 residues. V gave up 5 bases and J gave up 6 bases; unmatched junction bases: 6. Germline V CDR1 and CDR2: SEHNR, FQNEAQ (reference sequence). Assay used: immunoSEQ multiplex PCR; TCRdb lists only in-frame clones, some missing. The sample yields hundreds of thousands of clones, just under 90% seen once. The rearrangement uses TRBV7-9 and TRBJ1-6; TRBD1 agrees at 8 bases. The TCR comes from a woman aged 30 to 39 with COVID-19, enrolled during active disease. Material: peripheral blood. CDR3 nucleotides: TGTGCCAGCAGCGCCGGGGACAGGCCTAATTCACCCCTCCACTTT. Residues: CASSAGDRPNSPLHF.